This TCR beta chain came from a study of blood T cells in healthy people across ages. The germline V and J ends were trimmed by 2 bases and 0 bases, with 10 bases remaining between them. Germline lookup yields CDR1 SGHTS and CDR2 YDEGEE. The CDR3 sequence is 15 residues long. Researchers collected approximately 9.9 milliliters of peripheral blood from every single donor. Researchers report isolating at least 6 million PBMCs per sample. Total RNA was isolated from each sample in quantities of at least 6 micrograms. Through a sample-barcoded 5' primer and a J-beta primer mix, a second PCR was run for 7 to 11 cycles. Via MiXCR, TCRdb re-called the 5' RACE reads, giving one row per CDR3 protein. Of 760,000 or so distinct CDR3 sequences listed, roughly 25% are singletons. A further study also used this sample, focusing on T cells of mothers and their children. This second study says: The entire RNA extract went into cDNA synthesis at approximately 1.5 ug per 15 ul.

The clonotype originates from a boy between 5 and 17 years old in good health. The chain combines TRBV5-8 with TRBJ2-3; no firm D call. Material: blood. Written as DNA, the CDR3 is TGTGCCAGCAGCTTCCCACGAAAAAGCACAGATACGCAGTATTTT. Encoded protein: CASSFPRKSTDTQYF.